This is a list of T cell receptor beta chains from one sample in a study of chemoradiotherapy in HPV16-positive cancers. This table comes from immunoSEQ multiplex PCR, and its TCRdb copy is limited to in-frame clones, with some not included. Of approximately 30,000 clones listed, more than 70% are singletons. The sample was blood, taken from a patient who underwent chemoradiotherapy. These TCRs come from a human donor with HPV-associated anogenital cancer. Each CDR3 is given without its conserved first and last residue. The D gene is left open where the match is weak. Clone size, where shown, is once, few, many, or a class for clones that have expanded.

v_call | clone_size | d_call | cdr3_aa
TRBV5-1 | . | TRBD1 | ASSLGSGGSTDTQY
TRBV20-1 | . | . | SAGTFYEQY
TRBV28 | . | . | ASREGTSQWGTEAF
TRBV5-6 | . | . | ASSFGLGQGGSNEQF
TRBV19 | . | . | ASSDRQLSGNTIY
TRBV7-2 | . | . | ASSWSVSTDTQY
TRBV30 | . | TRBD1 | ACTGLQGGTEQF
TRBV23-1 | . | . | ASSQSRPGFKQPQH
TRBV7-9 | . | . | ASSLGEGSEAF
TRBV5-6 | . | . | ASSPARKSSYNSPLH
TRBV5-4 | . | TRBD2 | TSSPRLAGLTDTQY
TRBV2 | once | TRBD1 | ASKGQTNTEAF
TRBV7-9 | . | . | ASSLRPRWGYT
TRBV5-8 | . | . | ASRRNRDYNEQF
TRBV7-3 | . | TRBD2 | ASSLSGGRPDTQY
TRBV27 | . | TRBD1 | ASRPTGTGNTIY
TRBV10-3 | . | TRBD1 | ATQGASSEQY
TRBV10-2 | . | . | ASSNGPEAF
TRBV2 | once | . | ASSVGGGTEAF
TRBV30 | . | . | ACTPGFIGVDQPQH
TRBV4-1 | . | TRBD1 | ASSRQGVEKLF
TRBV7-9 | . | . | ASSLEGGEGNTIY
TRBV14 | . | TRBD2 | ASSQLLGRENNEQF
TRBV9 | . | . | ASSVLAGSVSGNTIY
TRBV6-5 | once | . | ASSYSARQSNTEAF
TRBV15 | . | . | ATSRHVQGYYGYT
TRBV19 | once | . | ASSITTGYGYT
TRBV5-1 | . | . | ASSSGTAPVGTEAF
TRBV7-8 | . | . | ASSPRWLQRGGYT
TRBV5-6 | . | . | ASDRLETNYGYT